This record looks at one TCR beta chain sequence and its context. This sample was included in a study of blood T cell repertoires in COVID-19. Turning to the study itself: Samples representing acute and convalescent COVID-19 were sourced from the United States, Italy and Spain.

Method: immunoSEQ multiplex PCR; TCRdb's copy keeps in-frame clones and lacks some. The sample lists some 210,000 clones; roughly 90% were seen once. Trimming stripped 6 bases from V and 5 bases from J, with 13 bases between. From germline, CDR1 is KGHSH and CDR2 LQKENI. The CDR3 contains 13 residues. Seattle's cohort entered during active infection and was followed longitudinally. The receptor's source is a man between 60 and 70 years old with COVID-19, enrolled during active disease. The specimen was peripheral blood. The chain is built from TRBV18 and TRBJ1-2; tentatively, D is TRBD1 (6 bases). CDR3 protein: CASSPTDSYGYTF. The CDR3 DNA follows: TGTGCCAGCTCCCCGACGGACAGTTATGGCTACACCTTC. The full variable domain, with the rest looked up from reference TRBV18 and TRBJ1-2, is NAGVMQNPRHLVRRRGQEARLRCSPMKGHSHVYWYRQLPEEGLKFMVYLQKENIIDESGMPKERFSAEFPKEGPSILRIQQVVRGDSAAYFCASSPTDSYGYTFGSGTRLTVV.